This T cell receptor (beta chain) comes out of a study of response to subunit inactivated influenza vaccine. Findings and caveats of the study: Authors suggested each seasonal influenza vaccination recruits few new T cells.

To note about this clonotype: Its matching antigen is unknown.

Each CDR3 protein is one row after TCRdb ran MiXCR on the RT-PCR reads. The sample carries 530,000 or so distinct CDR3 sequences, around 15% recorded once. Source: PBMCs from blood, taken 12 days after vaccination. The TCR was taken from a man over 45 who received an inactivated influenza vaccine.

CDR3 sequence: CSVEAGQPYEQYF. The CDR3 region has the DNA TGCAGCGTTGAAGCGGGACAGCCCTACGAGCAGTACTTC. The V gene is TRBV29-1, the J gene TRBJ2-7; 7 bases align to TRBD1. CDR1 is SQVTM and CDR2 is ANQGSEA in the germline V gene. This CDR3 has 13 amino acids. V lost 1 base and J lost 2; bases outside the gene matches: 2.